This TCR beta chain was captured in a study of T-cell reconstitution after alpha-beta-depleted transplantation in children. This clonotype was recorded at least ten times. Mismatch with germline at one junction end may stem from a read error. Unique molecular identifiers were used in preparing the TCRbeta library. A single record per CDR3 protein comes from TCRdb applying MiXCR to the PCR reads. The sample has some 110,000 distinct CDR3 sequences, approximately 10% seen once. The CDR3 sequence is 12 residues long. This receptor was obtained from a boy between 2 and 10 years old with acute lymphoblastic leukemia, due to receive a stem cell transplant. The gene calls are TRBV12-3 or TRBV12-4 and TRBJ1-1; no clear D. The sequencing here drew on PBMCs, taken before TCRalphabeta/CD19-depleted stem cell transplant. This chain's CDR3 is CASILAVDEAFF. CDR3 DNA sequence: TGTGCCAGCATTTTAGCAGTGGATGAAGCTTTCTTT.